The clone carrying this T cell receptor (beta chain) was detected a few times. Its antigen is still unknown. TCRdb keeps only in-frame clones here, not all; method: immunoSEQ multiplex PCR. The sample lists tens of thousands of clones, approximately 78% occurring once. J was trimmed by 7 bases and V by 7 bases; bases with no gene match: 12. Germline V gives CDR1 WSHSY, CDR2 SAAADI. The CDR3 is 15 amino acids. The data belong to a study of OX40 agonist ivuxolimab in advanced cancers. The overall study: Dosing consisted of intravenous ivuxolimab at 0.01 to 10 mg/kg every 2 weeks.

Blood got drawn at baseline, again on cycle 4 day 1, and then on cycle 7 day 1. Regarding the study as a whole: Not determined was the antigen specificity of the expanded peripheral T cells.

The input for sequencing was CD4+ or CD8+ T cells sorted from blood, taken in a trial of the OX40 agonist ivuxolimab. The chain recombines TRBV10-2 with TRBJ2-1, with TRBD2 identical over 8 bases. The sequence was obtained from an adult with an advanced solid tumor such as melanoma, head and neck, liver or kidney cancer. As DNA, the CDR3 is TGCGCCAGCATACGCGGGGGGACCCCTTATAATGAGCAGTTCTTC. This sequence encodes CASIRGGTPYNEQFF.